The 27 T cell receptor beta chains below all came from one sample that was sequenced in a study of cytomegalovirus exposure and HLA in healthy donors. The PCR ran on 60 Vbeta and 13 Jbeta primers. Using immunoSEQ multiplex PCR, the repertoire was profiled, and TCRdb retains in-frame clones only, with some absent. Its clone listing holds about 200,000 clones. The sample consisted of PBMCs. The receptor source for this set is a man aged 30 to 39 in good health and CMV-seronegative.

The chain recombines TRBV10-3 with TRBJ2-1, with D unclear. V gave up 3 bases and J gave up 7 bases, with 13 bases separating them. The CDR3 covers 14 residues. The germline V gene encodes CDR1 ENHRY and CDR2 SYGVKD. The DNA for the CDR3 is TGTGCCATCAGTGACCCCCCGCGGCGGAATGAGCAGTTCTTC. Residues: CAISDPPRRNEQFF.

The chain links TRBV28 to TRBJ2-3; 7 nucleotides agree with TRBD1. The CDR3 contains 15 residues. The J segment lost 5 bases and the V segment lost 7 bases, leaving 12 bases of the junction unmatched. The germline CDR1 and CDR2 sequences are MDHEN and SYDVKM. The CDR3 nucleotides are TGTGCCAGCACAAAACCCGGGACAGCGATAGATACGCAGTATTTT. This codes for CASTKPGTAIDTQYF.

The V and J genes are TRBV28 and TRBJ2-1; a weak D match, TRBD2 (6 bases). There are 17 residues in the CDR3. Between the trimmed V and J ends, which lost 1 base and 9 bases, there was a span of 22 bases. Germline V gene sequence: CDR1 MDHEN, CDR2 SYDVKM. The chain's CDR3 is CASSLFGSGTSPREQFF. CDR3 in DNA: TGTGCCAGCAGTTTATTTGGGTCCGGGACTTCTCCTCGTGAGCAGTTCTTC.

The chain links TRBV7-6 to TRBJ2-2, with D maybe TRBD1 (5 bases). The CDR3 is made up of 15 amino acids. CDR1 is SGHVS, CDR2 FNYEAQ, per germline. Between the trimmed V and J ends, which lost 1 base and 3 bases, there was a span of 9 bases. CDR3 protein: CASSLEQGDTGELFF. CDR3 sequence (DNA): TGTGCCAGCAGCTTAGAGCAGGGTGACACCGGGGAGCTGTTTTTT. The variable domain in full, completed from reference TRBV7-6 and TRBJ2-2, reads GAGVSQSPRYKVTKRGQDVALRCDPISGHVSLYWYRQALGQGPEFLTYFNYEAQQDKSGLPNDRFSAERPEGSISTLTIQRTEQRDSAMYRCASSLEQGDTGELFFGEGSRLTVL.

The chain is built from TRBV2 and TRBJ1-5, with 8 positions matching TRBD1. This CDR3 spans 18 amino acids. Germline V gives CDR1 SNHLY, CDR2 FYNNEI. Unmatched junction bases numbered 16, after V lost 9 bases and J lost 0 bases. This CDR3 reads CASQKRQGTDHSNQPQHF. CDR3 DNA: TGTGCCAGTCAAAAACGACAGGGGACGGATCATAGCAATCAGCCCCAGCATTTT.

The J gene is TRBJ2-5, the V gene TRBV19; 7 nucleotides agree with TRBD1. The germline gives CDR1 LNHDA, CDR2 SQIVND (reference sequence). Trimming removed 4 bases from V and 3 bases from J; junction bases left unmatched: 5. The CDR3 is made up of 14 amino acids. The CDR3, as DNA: TGTGCCAGTAGTAAGGGACAGACGAAAGAGACCCAGTACTTC. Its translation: CASSKGQTKETQYF.

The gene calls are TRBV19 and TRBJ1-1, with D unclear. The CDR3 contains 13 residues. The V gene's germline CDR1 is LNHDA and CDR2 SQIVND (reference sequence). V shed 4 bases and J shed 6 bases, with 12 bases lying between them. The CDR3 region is CASSTPTRPEAFF. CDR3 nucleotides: TGTGCCAGTAGTACACCGACACGCCCTGAAGCTTTCTTT.

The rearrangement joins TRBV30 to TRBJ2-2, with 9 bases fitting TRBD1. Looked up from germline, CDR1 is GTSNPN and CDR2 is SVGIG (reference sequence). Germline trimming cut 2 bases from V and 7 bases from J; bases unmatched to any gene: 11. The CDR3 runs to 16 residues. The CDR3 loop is CAWSPGTGQLFGELFF. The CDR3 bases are TGTGCCTGGAGTCCCGGGACAGGGCAACTTTTCGGGGAGCTGTTTTTT. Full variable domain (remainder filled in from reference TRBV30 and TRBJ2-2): SQTIHQWPATLVQPVGSPLSLECTVEGTSNPNLYWYRQAAGRGLQLLFYSVGIGQISSEVPQNLSASRPQDRQFILSSKKLLLSDSGFYLCAWSPGTGQLFGELFFGEGSRLTVL.

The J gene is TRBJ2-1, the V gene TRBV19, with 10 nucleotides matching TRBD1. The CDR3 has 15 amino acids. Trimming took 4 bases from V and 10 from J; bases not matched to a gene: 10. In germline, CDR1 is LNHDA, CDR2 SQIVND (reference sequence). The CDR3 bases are TGTGCCAGTAGTAAAAGGGACAGGGGACATTGGGAGCAGTTCTTC. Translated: CASSKRDRGHWEQFF.

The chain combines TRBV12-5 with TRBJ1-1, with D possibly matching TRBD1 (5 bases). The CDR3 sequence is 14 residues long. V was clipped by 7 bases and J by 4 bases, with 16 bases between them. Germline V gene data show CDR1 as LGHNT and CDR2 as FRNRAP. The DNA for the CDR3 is TGTGCTAGTGCCCAGAGTTGGGGGGGCACTGAAGCTTTCTTT. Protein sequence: CASAQSWGGTEAFF.

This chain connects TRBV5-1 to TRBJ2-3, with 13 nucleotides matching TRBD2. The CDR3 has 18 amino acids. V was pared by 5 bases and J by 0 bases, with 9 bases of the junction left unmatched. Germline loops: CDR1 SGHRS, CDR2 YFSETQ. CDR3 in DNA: TGCGCCAGCAGAATTCAACTAGCGGGAGGGCTAAGCACAGATACGCAGTATTTT. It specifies CASRIQLAGGLSTDTQYF.

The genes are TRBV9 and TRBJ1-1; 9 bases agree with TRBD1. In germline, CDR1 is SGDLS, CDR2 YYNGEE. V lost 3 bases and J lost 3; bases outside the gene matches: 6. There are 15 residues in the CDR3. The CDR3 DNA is TGTGCCAGCAGCGCCCGACAGGGGGAAGACACTGAAGCTTTCTTT. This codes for CASSARQGEDTEAFF. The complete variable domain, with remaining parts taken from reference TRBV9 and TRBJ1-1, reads DSGVTQTPKHLITATGQRVTLRCSPRSGDLSVYWYQQSLDQGLQFLIQYYNGEERAKGNILERFSAQQFPDLHSELNLSSLELGDSALYFCASSARQGEDTEAFFGQGTRLTVV.

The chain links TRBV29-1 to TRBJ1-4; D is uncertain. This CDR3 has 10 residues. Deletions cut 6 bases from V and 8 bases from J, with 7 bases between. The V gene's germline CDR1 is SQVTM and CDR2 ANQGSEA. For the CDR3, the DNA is TGCAGCGTCGAGAGGGAAAAACTGTTTTTT. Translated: CSVEREKLFF.

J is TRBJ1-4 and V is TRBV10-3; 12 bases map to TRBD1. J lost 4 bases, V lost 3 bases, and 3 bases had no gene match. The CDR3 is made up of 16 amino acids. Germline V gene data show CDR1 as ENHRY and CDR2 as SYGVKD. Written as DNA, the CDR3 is TGTGCCATCAGTGACCGGGACAGGGGGCTTAATGAAAAACTGTTTTTT. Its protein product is CAISDRDRGLNEKLFF.

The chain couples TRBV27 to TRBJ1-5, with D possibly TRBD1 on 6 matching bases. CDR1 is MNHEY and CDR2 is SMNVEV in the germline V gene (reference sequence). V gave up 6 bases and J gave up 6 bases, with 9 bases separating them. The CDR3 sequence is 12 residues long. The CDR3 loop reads CASSLRGQPQHF. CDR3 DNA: TGTGCCAGCAGCCTCAGGGGTCAGCCCCAGCATTTT.

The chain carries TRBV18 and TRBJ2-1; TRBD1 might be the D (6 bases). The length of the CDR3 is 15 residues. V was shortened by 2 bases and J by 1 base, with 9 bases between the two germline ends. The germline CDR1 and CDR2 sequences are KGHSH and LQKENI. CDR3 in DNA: TGTGCCAGCTCACCATCAGGGGATTCCTACAATGAGCAGTTCTTC. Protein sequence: CASSPSGDSYNEQFF.

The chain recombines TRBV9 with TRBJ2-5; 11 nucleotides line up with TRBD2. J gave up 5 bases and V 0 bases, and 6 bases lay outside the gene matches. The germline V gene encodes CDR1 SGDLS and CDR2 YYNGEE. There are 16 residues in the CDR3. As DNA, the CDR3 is TGTGCCAGCAGCGTAGTTAGCGGGGGGGTTATGGAGACCCAGTACTTC. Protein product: CASSVVSGGVMETQYF.

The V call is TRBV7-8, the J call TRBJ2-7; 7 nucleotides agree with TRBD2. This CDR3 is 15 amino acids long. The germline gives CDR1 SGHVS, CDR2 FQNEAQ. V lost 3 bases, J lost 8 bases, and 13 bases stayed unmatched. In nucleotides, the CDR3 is TGTGCCAGCAGCTTGGGGACTACCTCCGGCACGAAGCAGTACTTC. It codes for CASSLGTTSGTKQYF. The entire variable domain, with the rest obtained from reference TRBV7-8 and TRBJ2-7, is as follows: GAGVSQSPRYKVAKRGQDVALRCDPISGHVSLFWYQQALGQGPEFLTYFQNEAQLDKSGLPSDRFFAERPEGSVSTLKIQRTQQEDSAVYLCASSLGTTSGTKQYFGPGTRLTVT.

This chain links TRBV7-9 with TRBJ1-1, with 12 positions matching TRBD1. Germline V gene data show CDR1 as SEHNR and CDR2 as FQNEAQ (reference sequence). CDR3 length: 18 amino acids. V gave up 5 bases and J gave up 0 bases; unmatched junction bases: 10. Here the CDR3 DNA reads TGTGCCAGCAGCACAACCGGGACAGGGGGCCGTATGAACACTGAAGCTTTCTTT. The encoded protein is CASSTTGTGGRMNTEAFF.

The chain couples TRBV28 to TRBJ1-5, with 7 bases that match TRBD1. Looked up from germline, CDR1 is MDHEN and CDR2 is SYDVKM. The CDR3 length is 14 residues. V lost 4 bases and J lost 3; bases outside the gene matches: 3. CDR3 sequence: CASSSGQDNQPQHF. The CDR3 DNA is TGTGCCAGCAGTTCAGGACAGGACAATCAGCCCCAGCATTTT.

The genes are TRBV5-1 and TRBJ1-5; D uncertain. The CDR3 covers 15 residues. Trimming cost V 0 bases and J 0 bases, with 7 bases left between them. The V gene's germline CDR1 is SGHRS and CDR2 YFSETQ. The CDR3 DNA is TGCGCCAGCAGCTTGGCCGGAGATAGCAATCAGCCCCAGCATTTT. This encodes CASSLAGDSNQPQHF.

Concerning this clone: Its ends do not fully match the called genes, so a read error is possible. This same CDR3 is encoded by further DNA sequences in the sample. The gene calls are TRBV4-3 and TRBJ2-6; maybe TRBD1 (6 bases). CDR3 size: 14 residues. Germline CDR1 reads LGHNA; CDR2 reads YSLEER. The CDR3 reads CASSQSLGANVLTF. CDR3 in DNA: TGCGCCAGCAGCCAATCTTTGGGGGCCAACGTCCTGACCTTC.

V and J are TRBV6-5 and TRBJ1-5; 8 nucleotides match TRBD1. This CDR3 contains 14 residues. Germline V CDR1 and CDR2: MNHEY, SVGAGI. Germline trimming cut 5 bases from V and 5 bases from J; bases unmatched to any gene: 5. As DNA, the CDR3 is TGTGCCAGCAGTCCCCAGGGGGCTCATCAGCCCCAGCATTTT. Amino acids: CASSPQGAHQPQHF.

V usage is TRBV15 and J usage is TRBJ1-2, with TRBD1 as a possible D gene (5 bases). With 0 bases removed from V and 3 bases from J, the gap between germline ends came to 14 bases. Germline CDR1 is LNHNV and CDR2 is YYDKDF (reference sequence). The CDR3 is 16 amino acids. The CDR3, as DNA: TGTGCCACCAGCAGAGATTTGGGGGGGAGCTACTATGGCTACACCTTC. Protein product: CATSRDLGGSYYGYTF.

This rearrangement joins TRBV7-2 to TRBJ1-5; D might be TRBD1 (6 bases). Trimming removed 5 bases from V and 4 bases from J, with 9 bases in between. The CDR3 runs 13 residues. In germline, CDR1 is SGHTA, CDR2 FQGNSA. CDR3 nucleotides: TGTGCCAGCAGCAGACAGGCTAATCAGCCCCAGCATTTT. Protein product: CASSRQANQPQHF.

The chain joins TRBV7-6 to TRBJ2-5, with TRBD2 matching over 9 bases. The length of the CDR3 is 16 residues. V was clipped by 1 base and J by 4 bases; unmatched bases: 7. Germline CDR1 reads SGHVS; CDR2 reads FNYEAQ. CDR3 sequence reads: CASSLEGGGAVETQYF. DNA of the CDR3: TGTGCCAGCAGCTTAGAAGGCGGGGGGGCCGTAGAGACCCAGTACTTC.

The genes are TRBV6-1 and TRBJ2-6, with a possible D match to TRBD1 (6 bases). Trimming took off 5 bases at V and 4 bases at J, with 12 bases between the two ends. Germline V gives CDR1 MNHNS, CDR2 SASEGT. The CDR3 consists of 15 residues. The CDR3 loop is CASSPTGLGANVLTF. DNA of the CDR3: TGTGCCAGCAGTCCCACAGGGTTAGGGGCCAACGTCCTGACTTTC.